There are many counts of the clone carrying this T cell receptor (beta chain). TCRdb re-clonotyped the PCR reads via MiXCR. Of approximately 29,000 clones in the sample, approximately 16% were seen once. Thyroid surgery had not been preceded by any treatment in any patient. The data belong to a study of metastatic and nonmetastatic thyroid tumors. V lost 5 bases to trimming and J lost 5 bases, with 22 bases between them. The CDR3 contains 16 residues. From germline, CDR1 is SGHDT and CDR2 YYEEEE. The V call is TRBV5-6, the J call TRBJ2-5, with a weak D call TRBD1 (6 bases). The sequence came from a female donor with papillary thyroid cancer or a benign thyroid nodule (not recorded which). Some clones in this sample may be carry-over from other donors' samples. Sequencing was performed on blood. CDR3 in DNA: TGTGCCAGCAGTCGCGCGTTCGGGCAGGGGTACGAGACCCAGTACTTC. It codes for CASSRAFGQGYETQYF.